This T cell receptor beta chain was found in a study of preoperative IRX-2 immunotherapy in early breast cancer. Germline V lookup: CDR1 SEHNR, CDR2 FQNEAQ (reference sequence). The CDR3 loop spans 12 amino acids. V was pared by 1 base and J by 6 bases, with 1 base between. Clones were sequenced by immunoSEQ multiplex PCR, and TCRdb holds only the in-frame ones, with some missing. The repertoire holds under 25,000 clones, with 85% to 95% as singletons. Treatment described: preoperative locoregional IRX-2 cytokine immunotherapy. Preoperative locoregional IRX-2 cytokine immunotherapy was tested in the phase Ib source study.

The sequencing used tumor tissue, collected after IRX-2 immunotherapy. This rearrangement joins TRBV7-9 to TRBJ1-6; D remains unclear. The TCR comes from a human donor with breast cancer. CDR3 nucleotide sequence: TGTGCCAGCAGCTTAGGTAATTCACCCCTCCACTTT. This sequence encodes CASSLGNSPLHF. The variable domain in full, with the rest retrieved from reference TRBV7-9 and TRBJ1-6, is DTGVSQNPRHKITKRGQNVTFRCDPISEHNRLYWYRQTLGQGPEFLTYFQNEAQLEKSRLLSDRFSAERPKGSFSTLEIQRTEQGDSAMYLCASSLGNSPLHFGNGTRLTVT.